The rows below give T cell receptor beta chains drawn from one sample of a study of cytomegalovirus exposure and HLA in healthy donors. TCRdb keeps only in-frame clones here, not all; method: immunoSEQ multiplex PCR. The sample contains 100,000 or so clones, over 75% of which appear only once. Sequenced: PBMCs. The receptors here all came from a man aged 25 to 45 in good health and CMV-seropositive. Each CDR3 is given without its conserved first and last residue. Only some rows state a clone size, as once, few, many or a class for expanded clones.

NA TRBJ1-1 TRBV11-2 ASSRGGLTGNTEAF
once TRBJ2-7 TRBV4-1 ASSQDPQGWYEQY
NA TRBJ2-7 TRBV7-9 ASSFNLGQGSSYEQY
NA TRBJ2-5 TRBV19 ASSPRLAGGKETQY
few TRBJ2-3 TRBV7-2 ASSQPPGTDTQY
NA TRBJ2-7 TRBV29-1 SVSGDSYEQY
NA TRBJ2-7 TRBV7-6 ASSPTGGPTYEQY
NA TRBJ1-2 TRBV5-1 ASSLEMGQLNYGYT
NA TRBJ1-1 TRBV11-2 ASSLRGPTGFEAF
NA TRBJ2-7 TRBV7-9 ASSQFGYEQY
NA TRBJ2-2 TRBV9 ASSVGLAANTGELF
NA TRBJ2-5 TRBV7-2 ASSEFRTDARETQY
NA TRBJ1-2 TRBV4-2 ASSQDPGTNYGYT
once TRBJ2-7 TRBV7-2 ASSLSLGSSYEQY
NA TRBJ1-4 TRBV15 ATEQGRKEKLF
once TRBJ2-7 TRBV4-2 ASSQEGGGFYEQY
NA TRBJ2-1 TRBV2 ASRGSGGSYNEQF
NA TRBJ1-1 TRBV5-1 ASSSTSGVAEAF
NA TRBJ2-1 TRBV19 ASSSRVAGYNEQF
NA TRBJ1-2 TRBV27 ASSSPTGGWGYT
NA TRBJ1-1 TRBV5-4 ASSLGLQEANPEAF
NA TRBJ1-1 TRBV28 ASSFWDRGIRNTEAF
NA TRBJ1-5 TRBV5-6 ASSLNREQYSNQPQH
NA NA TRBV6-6 ASSSRQYEQY
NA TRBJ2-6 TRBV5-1 ASSLARTLGGSGANVLT
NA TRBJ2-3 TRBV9 ASSGPGSPDTQY
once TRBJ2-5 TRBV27 ATKRGETQY
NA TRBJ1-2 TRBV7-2 ASSLVTGGGYT
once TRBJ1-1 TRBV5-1 ASSDGTANTEAF
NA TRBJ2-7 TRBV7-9 ASSPVPTGFSYEQY